This T cell receptor beta chain appears in the sequencing data of a study of blood T cell repertoires in COVID-19. Study background: PBMCs, B-cell-depleted T cells, or T cells were the source of the cDNA or gDNA that made up the material.

Original data processing: From reference gene primer amplification, estimates of nucleated cell counts were derived. TCRdb's copy holds only in-frame clones and misses some; the assay was immunoSEQ multiplex PCR. The DNA was the basis for D and trimming; V, J and clone size are from that table. The table includes around 250,000 clones, around 90% detected once. Participants were aged roughly 18 to 89 years from 24 US areas. CDR3 size: 13 residues. V lost 7 bases to trimming and J lost 4 bases; unmatched junction nucleotides: 7. Germline V lookup: CDR1 GTSNPN, CDR2 SVGIG (reference sequence). The source is a woman younger than 45 with acute COVID-19. What was sequenced was PBMCs or T cells enriched from blood (not recorded which). The V and J genes are TRBV30 and TRBJ1-1; 9 bases line up with TRBD1. The CDR3 reads CAYDSTGGTEAFF. CDR3 nucleotides: TGTGCCTATGACTCGACAGGGGGCACTGAAGCTTTCTTT.